The 6 T cell receptor beta chains in this list originate from one sample, sequenced in a study of CD4+ T cells in melanoma. TCRdb keeps only in-frame clones here, not all; method: immunoSEQ multiplex PCR. The sample shows roughly 110,000 clones, over 80% of them seen only once. The sequencing sample was made of peripheral blood. These receptors were obtained from a human donor with melanoma.

Points on this clone: The identical CDR3 is also encoded by other nucleotide sequences in the sample. The rearrangement joins TRBV7-2 to TRBJ2-7; no clear D. V was shortened by 0 bases and J by 3 bases, with 6 bases between the two germline ends. The V gene's germline CDR1 is SGHTA and CDR2 FQGNSA. The length of the CDR3 is 13 residues. The CDR3 nucleotides are TGTGCCAGCAGCTTAGCGGGCAGCTACGAGCAGTACTTC. It translates to CASSLAGSYEQYF.

V gene TRBV19 combines with J gene TRBJ2-3, with D unresolved. Germline V gene data show CDR1 as LNHDA and CDR2 as SQIVND (reference sequence). Trimming left V 6 bases short and J 6 bases short, with 16 bases between. CDR3 length: 14 amino acids. CDR3 in DNA: TGTGCCAGTAGCCAAGTGGGGTGGTTGGATACGCAGTATTTT. It encodes CASSQVGWLDTQYF.

The table lists this clone with a count of one. This chain links TRBV27 with TRBJ2-1, with 10 bases lining up with TRBD2. Germline values: CDR1 MNHEY, CDR2 SMNVEV (reference sequence). V lost 5 bases and J lost 10; bases outside the gene matches: 11. This CDR3 is built from 15 residues. The CDR3 DNA is TGTGCCAGCAGTCCAGCGGGAGGGCCGTTTTTGGAGCAGTTCTTC. Translating gives CASSPAGGPFLEQFF.

This clone has a single count. The chain has TRBV5-1 and TRBJ2-2; the D is unclear. The CDR3 totals 13 residues. V shed 5 bases and J shed 8 bases, with 13 bases lying between them. CDR1 SGHRS and CDR2 YFSETQ come from the germline V gene. The chain's CDR3 is CASSPDGLGELFF. The CDR3 DNA follows: TGCGCCAGCAGTCCGGACGGTCTTGGGGAGCTGTTTTTT.

In regard to this clone: The sample holds other DNA sequences that translate to the same CDR3. The chain uses TRBV20-1 and TRBJ2-7; TRBD2 is a possible D gene (5 bases). There are 11 residues in the CDR3. V lost 1 base and J 4 bases, leaving 5 bases between the germline ends. Germline CDR1 reads DFQATT; CDR2 reads SNEGSKA (reference sequence). DNA of the CDR3: TGCAGTGCTAGAGGCGGGTACGAGCAGTACTTC. Its translation: CSARGGYEQYF.

The chain links TRBV7-2 to TRBJ1-4; D not certain. V was pared by 5 bases and J by 2 bases, with 12 bases between. The CDR3 has 15 amino acids. Per the germline V gene, CDR1 is SGHTA and CDR2 is FQGNSA. CDR3 region: CASSPALSTNEKLFF. The CDR3 DNA reads TGTGCCAGCAGCCCCGCACTCAGCACTAATGAAAAACTGTTTTTT.